This T cell receptor beta chain appears in the sequencing data of a study of breast tumors, draining lymph nodes, adjacent tissues. TCRdb reanalysed the multiplex PCR reads using MiXCR and keeps one entry per CDR3 protein. Among about 200,000 distinct CDR3 sequences listed, 25% to 40% were seen once. The lymph nodes were axillary draining lymph nodes from breast cancer patients. Concerning this clonotype: This could be a read error, since a much larger clone is one nucleotide away.

Germline assignment: CDR1 SGHAT and CDR2 FQNNGV. The CDR3 contains 14 residues. With 5 bases removed from V and 4 bases from J, the gap between germline ends came to 12 bases. The chain recombines TRBV11-2 with TRBJ1-5, with D uncertain. The origin of this receptor is a female donor with breast cancer. Some clones in this sample may be carry-over from other donors' samples. Sequencing was performed on axillary lymph node tissue. CDR3 residues: CASSPHGSNQPQHF. DNA of the CDR3: TGTGCCAGCAGCCCCCACGGCAGTAATCAGCCCCAGCATTTT.